This T cell receptor beta chain was recorded in a study of a mutant IDH1 vaccine in newly diagnosed glioma. The wider study: Every participant had undergone radiotherapy, temozolomide, or both before, and most underwent both.

Repertoires were generated with immunoSEQ multiplex PCR, while TCRdb's copy carries only in-frame clones and drops some. The sample holds about 56,000 clones, 80% to 90% seen once. The ends were cut back, 0 bases at V and 4 bases at J, with 4 bases in the middle. The germline CDR1 and CDR2 sequences are MNHEY and SVGAGI. The CDR3 is made up of 13 amino acids. Specified time point: week 35, safety follow-up. The investigators gave 300 ug of mutant IDH1 20-mer peptide in each vaccine dose, together with topical imiquimod. Patients, over weeks 1, 3, 5, 7, 11, 15, 19 and 23, received a total of eight vaccinations. Study-wide results and caveats: Across multiple MHC alleles, approximately 93% of patients had vaccine-induced responses.

Comments on this clone: Its antigen is undetermined.

This chain uses TRBV6-5 with TRBJ1-3, with D unclear. This clonotype originated in a man aged 40-49 years with glioma. Sequencing used PBMCs, obtained from a glioma patient whose treatment included an IDH1 peptide vaccine. CDR3 coding DNA: TGTGCCAGCAGTTACTCTGCCGGAAACACCATATATTTT. Its protein is CASSYSAGNTIYF.